This T cell receptor (beta chain) originates from a study of blood T cell repertoires in COVID-19. The CDR3 runs 15 residues. Germline V gene data show CDR1 as SNHLY and CDR2 as FYNNEI. The V segment lost 7 bases and the J segment 6 bases; nucleotides outside the gene matches: 11. The protocol was immunoSEQ multiplex PCR, while the TCRdb copy is restricted to in-frame clones and leaves out a portion. Of more than 200,000 clones listed, almost 90% are singletons. This sequence originates from an elderly man with acute or convalescent COVID-19. The chain links TRBV2 to TRBJ2-1; 8 nucleotides agree with TRBD1. Sequenced sample: peripheral blood. The CDR3 spells CASTSRPTGGNEQFF. For the CDR3, the DNA is TGTGCCAGCACCTCTCGCCCAACAGGGGGCAATGAGCAGTTCTTC.